The rows below give T cell receptor beta chains drawn from one sample of a study of regulatory T cells in long-lasting Graves disease. Each CDR3 protein gets one entry after TCRdb re-called the multiplex PCR reads with MiXCR. Among hundreds of thousands of distinct CDR3 sequences listed, around 21% were seen once. This specimen was peripheral blood mononuclear cells (PBMCs), taken when the disease was refractory, from a patient treated with antithyroid drugs. Receptors were obtained from a female donor with Graves disease. CDR3s include the opening cysteine and the closing phenylalanine or tryptophan. The D gene is left open where the match is weak. A clone size is listed for some rows: how often the clone was seen (once, few, many), or a class if it is expanded.

abundance: many; v_gene: TRBV9; j_gene: TRBJ1-1; d_gene: NA; CDR3nt: TGTGCCAGCAGCGTACTGTTAGACTTCCCCTCCCGCGGCACTGAAGCTTTCTTT; CDR3aa: CASSVLLDFPSRGTEAFF
abundance: NA; v_gene: TRBV27; j_gene: TRBJ2-3; d_gene: NA; CDR3nt: TGTGCCAGCAGTTCTCCAGGGGGGAACACAGATACGCAGTATTTT; CDR3aa: CASSSPGGNTDTQYF
abundance: many; v_gene: TRBV3-1; j_gene: TRBJ2-2; d_gene: NA; CDR3nt: TGTGCCAGCAGCCAAGTCCTATACACCGGGGAGCTGTTTTTT; CDR3aa: CASSQVLYTGELFF
abundance: many; v_gene: TRBV27; j_gene: TRBJ2-7; d_gene: NA; CDR3nt: TGTGCCAGCAGACCGGACCCGTCCTACGAGCAGTACTTC; CDR3aa: CASRPDPSYEQYF
abundance: many; v_gene: TRBV18; j_gene: TRBJ2-7; d_gene: TRBD2; CDR3nt: TGTGCCAGCTCACCTTCGAGCGGGAGAGTCCACGAGCAGTACTTC; CDR3aa: CASSPSSGRVHEQYF
abundance: NA; v_gene: TRBV4-1; j_gene: TRBJ1-2; d_gene: NA; CDR3nt: TGCGCCAGCAGCCAAGGGTCCAGCCCTTCTAACTATGGCTACACCTTC; CDR3aa: CASSQGSSPSNYGYTF
abundance: many; v_gene: TRBV27; j_gene: TRBJ2-2; d_gene: NA; CDR3nt: TGTGCCAGCAGCTTAATCACCGGGGAGCTGTTTTTT; CDR3aa: CASSLITGELFF
abundance: NA; v_gene: TRBV6-5; j_gene: TRBJ1-6; d_gene: TRBD1; CDR3nt: TGTGCCAGCAGTTACTCGGGGACAGGGAGCTCCTATAATTCACCCCTCCACTTT; CDR3aa: CASSYSGTGSSYNSPLHF
abundance: many; v_gene: TRBV28; j_gene: TRBJ2-5; d_gene: TRBD1; CDR3nt: TGTGCCAGCAGATCGGGACAGGGAGAAGGGGAGACCCAGTACTTC; CDR3aa: CASRSGQGEGETQYF
abundance: NA; v_gene: TRBV7-9; j_gene: TRBJ2-7; d_gene: NA; CDR3nt: TGTGCCAGCAGACTCACAGGGAATTACGAGCAGTACTTC; CDR3aa: CASRLTGNYEQYF
abundance: many; v_gene: TRBV11-2; j_gene: TRBJ2-7; d_gene: NA; CDR3nt: TGTGCCAGCAGCTTAGATAAAGGGAGCTACGAGCAGTACTTC; CDR3aa: CASSLDKGSYEQYF
abundance: few; v_gene: TRBV29-1; j_gene: TRBJ1-1; d_gene: TRBD1; CDR3nt: TGCAGCGTTGAGGGTCTACCGGACAGGGGCGATTTGGGCGCTGAAGCTTTCTTT; CDR3aa: CSVEGLPDRGDLGAEAFF
abundance: few; v_gene: TRBV7-9; j_gene: TRBJ1-4; d_gene: NA; CDR3nt: TGTGCCAGCAGCTTAATCAACAATGAAAAACTGTTTTTT; CDR3aa: CASSLINNEKLFF
abundance: NA; v_gene: TRBV9; j_gene: TRBJ2-7; d_gene: NA; CDR3nt: TGTGCCAGCAGCGTAGGGCAGGCGGGCTACGAGCAGTACTTC; CDR3aa: CASSVGQAGYEQYF
abundance: NA; v_gene: TRBV27; j_gene: TRBJ2-1; d_gene: TRBD1; CDR3nt: TGTGCCAGCAGTTCCGACAGGGGCTCCTACAATGAGCAGTTCTTC; CDR3aa: CASSSDRGSYNEQFF
abundance: many; v_gene: TRBV6-1; j_gene: TRBJ2-2; d_gene: TRBD2; CDR3nt: TGTGCCAGCAGGCGGACGGGACTAGCGGGAACCGGGGAGCTGTTTTTT; CDR3aa: CASRRTGLAGTGELFF
abundance: many; v_gene: TRBV11-1; j_gene: TRBJ2-5; d_gene: TRBD1; CDR3nt: TGTGCCAGCAGCTTAGGACAGGGTGTGAAGACCCAGTACTTC; CDR3aa: CASSLGQGVKTQYF
abundance: NA; v_gene: TRBV19; j_gene: TRBJ2-1; d_gene: NA; CDR3nt: TGTGCCAGTAGTACCGTCCAAAGCGGAGGGGCGAGATTAAGTGAGCAGTTCTTC; CDR3aa: CASSTVQSGGARLSEQFF
abundance: NA; v_gene: TRBV15; j_gene: TRBJ2-7; d_gene: TRBD2; CDR3nt: TGTGCCACCAGCAGAGAACTCGTAGCGGGACGGTACGAGCAGTACTTC; CDR3aa: CATSRELVAGRYEQYF
abundance: few; v_gene: TRBV27; j_gene: TRBJ1-2; d_gene: NA; CDR3nt: TGTGCCAGCAGTTTTACGGAGAACTATGGCTACACCTTC; CDR3aa: CASSFTENYGYTF
abundance: NA; v_gene: TRBV10-3; j_gene: TRBJ2-6; d_gene: NA; CDR3nt: TGTGCCATCAGTGATAACTCTGGGGCCAACGTCCTGACTTTC; CDR3aa: CAISDNSGANVLTF
abundance: many; v_gene: TRBV2; j_gene: TRBJ2-7; d_gene: NA; CDR3nt: TGTGCCAGCACCACAGGAGCGTCCTACGAGCAGTACTTC; CDR3aa: CASTTGASYEQYF
abundance: few; v_gene: TRBV20-1; j_gene: TRBJ2-7; d_gene: NA; CDR3nt: TGCAGTGCGCGGACGGCGAGCTCCTACGAGCAGTACTTC; CDR3aa: CSARTASSYEQYF
abundance: many; v_gene: TRBV7-9; j_gene: TRBJ1-2; d_gene: NA; CDR3nt: TGTGCCAGCAGCTTAGGTCACACCTATGGCTACACCTTC; CDR3aa: CASSLGHTYGYTF
abundance: NA; v_gene: TRBV20-1; j_gene: TRBJ1-4; d_gene: NA; CDR3nt: TGCAGTGCTAGAGATCTGCGAATTAATGAAAAACTGTTTTTT; CDR3aa: CSARDLRINEKLFF